This T cell receptor beta chain was recorded in a study of shared clonotypes between healthy human individuals. General study points: Naive subsets generally had larger estimated richness than memory subsets. Rarefaction showed that sequencing of sorted subsets was incomplete (despite large depth).

The method was immunoSEQ multiplex PCR; TCRdb's version includes in-frame clones alone and lacks a portion of them. The sample lists millions of clones, 85% to 95% occurring once. The CDR3 consists of 13 residues. Germline CDR1 is MGHDK and CDR2 is SYGVNS. Trimming stripped 7 bases from V and 6 bases from J, with 12 bases between. Turning to this clone: Its antigen is currently unknown.

Sequenced sample: naive CD4+ T cells sorted from blood. Subset: CD45RA+ positively selected. The clonotype comes from a young man in good health. V and J are TRBV25-1 and TRBJ1-4; D is uncertain. CDR3 protein: CASTSSLDEKLFF. In DNA, the CDR3 is TGTGCCAGCACCTCCTCCCTGGATGAAAAACTGTTTTTT. The full variable domain, in which reference TRBV25-1 and TRBJ1-4 provide the parts outside the CDR3, is EADIYQTPRYLVIGTGKKITLECSQTMGHDKMYWYQQDPGMELHLIHYSYGVNSTEKGDLSSESTVSRIRTEHFPLTLESARPSHTSQYLCASTSSLDEKLFFGSGTQLSVL.